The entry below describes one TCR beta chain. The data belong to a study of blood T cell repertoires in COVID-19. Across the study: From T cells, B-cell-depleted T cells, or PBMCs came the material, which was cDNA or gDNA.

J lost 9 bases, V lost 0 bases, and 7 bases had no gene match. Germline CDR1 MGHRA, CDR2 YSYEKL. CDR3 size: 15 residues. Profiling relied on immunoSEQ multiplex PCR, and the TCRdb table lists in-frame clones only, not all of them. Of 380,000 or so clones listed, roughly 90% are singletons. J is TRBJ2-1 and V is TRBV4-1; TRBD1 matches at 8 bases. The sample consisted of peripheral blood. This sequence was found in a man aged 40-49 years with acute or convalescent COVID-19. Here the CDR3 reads CASSQETGGSGEQFF. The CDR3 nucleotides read TGCGCCAGCAGCCAAGAAACAGGGGGATCGGGTGAGCAGTTCTTC.